This T cell receptor beta chain stems from a study of shared clonotypes between healthy human individuals. Study-wide results and caveats: The study found lower generation probabilities in non-shared clonotypes than in those shared by all four donors.

Profiled with immunoSEQ multiplex PCR; TCRdb holds only in-frame clones, not every one. The sample consists of around 240,000 clones, 65% to 70% of them appearing once. As concerns this clone: Its specificity is not known.

The TCR comes from a man aged 25 to 40 in good health. The sequencing input was memory CD4+ T cells sorted from blood. Stated subset: CD45RA-negative fraction.

CDR3 DNA: TGTGCCAGCAGCCTGACTAGCGGGAGTGGAGAGACCCAGTACTTC. It codes for CASSLTSGSGETQYF. The rearrangement joins TRBV11-3 to TRBJ2-5, with TRBD2 matching 12 bases. Losses at the gene ends were 5 bases for V and 4 bases for J; bases not matched to a gene: 5. The CDR3 is made up of 15 amino acids. Germline loops: CDR1 SGHNT, CDR2 YENEEA. Based on the CDR3 plus reference TRBV11-3 and TRBJ2-5, the full variable domain is EAGVVQSPRYKIIEKKQPVAFWCNPISGHNTLYWYLQNLGQGPELLIRYENEEAVDDSQLPKDRFSAERLKGVDSTLKIQPAELGDSAVYLCASSLTSGSGETQYFGPGTRLLVL.